These T cell receptor beta chains were read from a single sample in a study of T cell responses to AZD1222 COVID-19 vaccine. Libraries were prepared by immunoSEQ multiplex PCR; TCRdb keeps only in-frame clonotypes and omits some of them. This sample has 150,000 to 200,000 clones, with about 91% found just once. The source material was peripheral blood, sampled 28 days after the second AZD1222 dose. The receptors stem from an adult who received the AZD1222 COVID-19 vaccine. CDR3s include the opening cysteine and the closing phenylalanine or tryptophan. The order of the fields is clone size, J gene, V gene, D gene, CDR3 protein, CDR3 DNA. The D gene is left open where the match is weak. Clone sizes are given selectively: once, few, many, or a class where the clone is expanded.

abundance: once
j_gene: TRBJ1-1
v_gene: TRBV5-1
d_gene: TRBD1
CDR3aa: CASSLERTGGGTEAFF
CDR3nt: TGCGCCAGCAGCTTGGAACGGACAGGGGGAGGCACTGAAGCTTTCTTT

abundance: .
j_gene: TRBJ1-4
v_gene: TRBV6-5
d_gene: .
CDR3aa: CASSSQGLNEKLFF
CDR3nt: TGTGCCAGCAGTTCCCAGGGACTTAATGAAAAACTGTTTTTT

abundance: .
j_gene: TRBJ2-1
v_gene: TRBV4-1
d_gene: .
CDR3aa: CASSQVADEQFF
CDR3nt: TGCGCCAGCAGCCAAGTGGCGGATGAGCAGTTCTTC

abundance: .
j_gene: TRBJ1-6
v_gene: TRBV4-2
d_gene: .
CDR3aa: CASSQDSGAYNSPLHF
CDR3nt: TGTGCCAGCAGCCAAGACTCAGGGGCCTATAATTCACCCCTCCACTTT

abundance: .
j_gene: TRBJ1-5
v_gene: TRBV6-5
d_gene: .
CDR3aa: CASSTGLGPQHF
CDR3nt: TGTGCCAGCAGTACAGGGTTAGGGCCCCAGCATTTT

abundance: few
j_gene: TRBJ1-6
v_gene: TRBV28
d_gene: .
CDR3aa: CASSSDDHNSPLHF
CDR3nt: TGTGCCAGCAGTTCAGATGACCATAATTCACCCCTCCACTTT

abundance: .
j_gene: TRBJ2-5
v_gene: TRBV2
d_gene: .
CDR3aa: CASTTMYQETQYF
CDR3nt: TGTGCCAGCACCACCATGTACCAAGAGACCCAGTACTTC

abundance: .
j_gene: TRBJ1-1
v_gene: TRBV7-9
d_gene: .
CDR3aa: CASSLVAGLNTEAFF
CDR3nt: TGTGCCAGCAGCTTAGTGGCAGGCTTGAACACTGAAGCTTTCTTT

abundance: .
j_gene: TRBJ1-2
v_gene: TRBV19
d_gene: .
CDR3aa: CASSMPGSLYGYTF
CDR3nt: TGTGCCAGTAGTATGCCGGGCAGCCTCTATGGCTACACCTTC

abundance: .
j_gene: TRBJ2-1
v_gene: TRBV4-2
d_gene: TRBD2
CDR3aa: CASSRTGTSGTGEQFF
CDR3nt: TGTGCCAGCAGCCGAACCGGGACTAGCGGGACTGGGGAGCAGTTCTTC

abundance: .
j_gene: TRBJ2-7
v_gene: TRBV28
d_gene: TRBD1
CDR3aa: CAWGGQGIYEQYF
CDR3nt: TGTGCCTGGGGCGGACAGGGGATCTACGAGCAGTACTTC

abundance: .
j_gene: TRBJ1-6
v_gene: TRBV13
d_gene: .
CDR3aa: CASSSQGSSYNSPLHF
CDR3nt: TGTGCCAGCAGCTCGCAGGGGAGCTCCTATAATTCACCCCTCCACTTT

abundance: once
j_gene: TRBJ1-5
v_gene: TRBV30
d_gene: .
CDR3aa: CAWSPGSNQPQHF
CDR3nt: TGTGCCTGGAGTCCCGGTAGCAATCAGCCCCAGCATTTT

abundance: few
j_gene: TRBJ2-1
v_gene: TRBV5-8
d_gene: .
CDR3aa: CASSFGLAQQFF
CDR3nt: TGTGCCAGCAGCTTCGGACTGGCTCAGCAGTTCTTC

abundance: .
j_gene: TRBJ1-2
v_gene: TRBV27
d_gene: .
CDR3aa: CASVSRVGANYGYTF
CDR3nt: TGTGCCAGCGTCTCCAGGGTTGGAGCTAACTATGGCTACACCTTC

abundance: .
j_gene: TRBJ2-7
v_gene: TRBV6-6
d_gene: .
CDR3aa: CASSLGIFNNLQYEQYF
CDR3nt: TGTGCCAGCAGTCTCGGGATATTCAACAACCTTCAGTACGAGCAGTACTTC

abundance: .
j_gene: TRBJ2-5
v_gene: TRBV3-1/TRBV3-2
d_gene: .
CDR3aa: CASSLTPETQYF
CDR3nt: TGTGCCAGCAGCCTAACGCCAGAGACCCAGTACTTC